The 26 T cell receptor beta chains below come from one sample, sequenced in a study of control samples from healthy donors and cancer patients. TCRdb's copy holds only in-frame clones and misses some; the assay was immunoSEQ multiplex PCR. The sample carries fewer than 100,000 clones, approximately 82% recorded once. Material: blood. Receptor source: a woman aged 60-75 years in good health.

In nucleotides, the CDR3 is TGTGCCAGCAGCCAATCAGGGGCGTATTCTGGAAACACCATATATTTT. Amino acid sequence: CASSQSGAYSGNTIYF. The chain combines TRBV3-1 (or the pseudogene TRBV3-2) with TRBJ1-3; TRBD1 is a possible D gene (6 bases). The CDR3 is made up of 16 amino acids. V shed 2 bases and J shed 1 base, with 12 bases lying between them. Germline V CDR1 and CDR2: LGHDT, YNNKEL (reference sequence).

This clone was counted between two and nine times. DNA of the CDR3: TGTGCCAGCAGTGCGGGTGTGGGGTTCGAGCAGTACTTC. This gives the protein CASSAGVGFEQYF. V and J are TRBV5-5 and TRBJ2-7, with D perhaps TRBD2 (5 bases). This CDR3 region has 13 residues. Germline CDR1 and CDR2: SGHKS and YYEKEE (reference sequence). V was shortened by 5 bases and J by 6 bases, with 15 bases between the two germline ends.

In this sample, this clone turned up a few times. V and J are TRBV6-5 and TRBJ1-2; 7 bases are a match to TRBD1. J lost 2 bases, V lost 6 bases, and 9 bases had no gene match. The CDR3 consists of 15 residues. CDR1 and CDR2 from the germline V gene are MNHEY and SVGAGI. CDR3 coding DNA: TGTGCCAGCAGAGGGGTTCTGGACAGGAACTATGGCTACACCTTC. Residues: CASRGVLDRNYGYTF.

The rearrangement joins TRBV6-5 to TRBJ1-1, with TRBD1 identical over 8 bases. The germline gives CDR1 MNHEY, CDR2 SVGAGI. Trimming at V came to 6 bases and at J to 1 base, leaving 7 bases not matched to a gene. The CDR3 is 15 amino acids. The CDR3 loop is CASRIGQGGNTEAFF. As DNA, the CDR3 is TGTGCCAGCAGAATCGGACAGGGCGGGAACACTGAAGCTTTCTTT.

The rearrangement joins TRBV4-1 to TRBJ2-1; 8 positions agree with TRBD2. The length of the CDR3 is 17 residues. With 1 base clipped from V and 3 bases from J, the junction kept 8 bases outside the gene matches. Germline lookup yields CDR1 MGHRA and CDR2 YSYEKL. The CDR3 DNA is TGCGCCAGCAGCCAAGCGGGGGGGAGCGGGGTCTACAATGAGCAGTTCTTC. Translating gives CASSQAGGSGVYNEQFF.

This clone was seen once. The rearrangement joins TRBV18 to TRBJ2-2; D gene unclear. V lost 6 bases, J lost 4 bases, and 12 bases lay in between. The germline V gene has CDR1 KGHSH and CDR2 LQKENI. The CDR3 sequence is 14 residues long. The CDR3, as DNA: TGTGCCAGCTCCCTCCAGACCGGCACCGGGGAGCTGTTTTTT. As protein: CASSLQTGTGELFF.

The rearrangement uses TRBV15 and TRBJ2-7; 7 bases line up with TRBD1. Germline V gene lookup returns CDR1 LNHNV and CDR2 YYDKDF (reference sequence). The CDR3 covers 15 residues. The ends lost 1 base at V and 5 bases at J; junction bases unmatched: 8. The CDR3 spells CATSRGSGTEDEQYF. The CDR3 coding sequence is TGTGCCACCAGCAGAGGGTCCGGGACAGAAGACGAGCAGTACTTC.

The CDR3 loop is CASSWDSATNEKLFF. The CDR3 region has the DNA TGCGCCAGCAGCTGGGACAGCGCAACTAATGAAAAACTGTTTTTT. V is TRBV5-1 and J is TRBJ1-4; 7 nucleotides align to TRBD1. The CDR3 loop spans 15 amino acids. CDR1 is SGHRS, CDR2 YFSETQ, per germline. V shed 3 bases, J shed 0 bases, and the junction held 2 bases outside the gene matches. The variable domain in full, completed from reference TRBV5-1 and TRBJ1-4, reads KAGVTQTPRYLIKTRGQQVTLSCSPISGHRSVSWYQQTPGQGLQFLFEYFSETQRNKGNFPGRFSGRQFSNSRSEMNVSTLELGDSALYLCASSWDSATNEKLFFGSGTQLSVL.

The V gene is TRBV18, the J gene TRBJ2-1, with D perhaps TRBD2 (5 bases). Trimming stripped 3 bases from V and 4 bases from J, with 13 bases between. Germline CDR1 KGHSH, CDR2 LQKENI. The CDR3 sequence is 15 residues long. The CDR3 region is CASSPNQEAYNEQFF. DNA of the CDR3: TGTGCCAGCTCACCTAATCAGGAGGCTTACAATGAGCAGTTCTTC. Looking up the rest from reference TRBV18 and TRBJ2-1 gives the full variable domain: NAGVMQNPRHLVRRRGQEARLRCSPMKGHSHVYWYRQLPEEGLKFMVYLQKENIIDESGMPKERFSAEFPKEGPSILRIQQVVRGDSAAYFCASSPNQEAYNEQFFGPGTRLTVL.

The rearrangement joins TRBV7-9 to TRBJ2-3; D tentatively fits TRBD1 or TRBD2 (5 bases each). CDR3 length: 16 residues. V gave up 5 bases and J gave up 8 bases, with 23 bases separating them. CDR1 and CDR2 from the germline V gene are SEHNR and FQNEAQ (reference sequence). Here the CDR3 DNA reads TGTGCCAGCAGCCCCGGGGACGCCGGCGGGTCAGGTACGCAGTATTTT. Protein: CASSPGDAGGSGTQYF.

This clone has only a few counts. The chain uses TRBV4-3 and TRBJ1-5, with 7 bases that match TRBD1. Per the germline V gene, CDR1 is LGHNA and CDR2 is YSLEER. V trimming: 0 bases; J trimming: 7 bases; junction bases outside the gene matches: 12. The CDR3 length is 17 residues. CDR3 DNA sequence: TGCGCCAGCAGCCAAGATTTTGACAGGGTAGTGGGACAGCCCCAGCATTTT. Its protein product is CASSQDFDRVVGQPQHF.

This clone was counted between two and nine times. This chain uses TRBV19 with TRBJ2-7; 8 nucleotides agree with TRBD2. CDR1 LNHDA and CDR2 SQIVND come from the germline V gene (reference sequence). The CDR3 runs to 15 residues. V dropped 7 bases and J dropped 6; count of bases not matched to a gene: 14. This chain's CDR3 is CASNPGGGGTSEQYF. DNA for the CDR3: TGTGCCAGTAACCCCGGGGGGGGTGGGACTTCCGAGCAGTACTTC.

This clone was seen only a few times. This chain connects TRBV10-3 to TRBJ1-1, with TRBD1 as a possible D gene (6 bases). V was cut by 3 bases and J by 3 bases, with 14 bases left in between. The CDR3 is made up of 15 amino acids. Germline V gene lookup returns CDR1 ENHRY and CDR2 SYGVKD. The CDR3 DNA reads TGTGCCATCAGTGACCCGGGACATTTACACACTGAAGCTTTCTTT. It is translated as CAISDPGHLHTEAFF.

This clone appeared once. The chain employs TRBV2 and TRBJ1-2; no clear D. The CDR3 consists of 14 residues. CDR1 and CDR2 (germline): SNHLY, FYNNEI. The ends were cut back, 6 bases at V and 8 bases at J, with 19 bases in the middle. As DNA, the CDR3 is TGTGCCAGCAGGAAAACAGCGAATCTTGGCGGCTACACCTTC. Protein sequence: CASRKTANLGGYTF. The full variable domain, rest sourced from reference TRBV2 and TRBJ1-2, is EPEVTQTPSHQVTQMGQEVILRCVPISNHLYFYWYRQILGQKVEFLVSFYNNEISEKSEIFDDQFSVERPDGSNFTLKIRSTKLEDSAMYFCASRKTANLGGYTFGSGTRLTVV.

The V call is TRBV19, the J call TRBJ2-6; 9 nucleotides align to TRBD2. V lost 1 base to trimming and J lost 9 bases; unmatched junction nucleotides: 16. The V gene's germline CDR1 is LNHDA and CDR2 SQIVND (reference sequence). There are 19 residues in the CDR3. CDR3 sequence (DNA): TGTGCCAGTAGTATAGTGGGGGCGGGAGGGGCGTTGGGGAGCAACGTCCTGACTTTC. Residues: CASSIVGAGGALGSNVLTF.

This chain connects TRBV19 to TRBJ2-1; D may be TRBD1 or TRBD2 (6 bases each). CDR3 length: 16 amino acids. Germline V gene lookup returns CDR1 LNHDA and CDR2 SQIVND (reference sequence). V was pared by 4 bases and J by 1 base, with 14 bases between. CDR3 residues: CASSNRGAGSYNEQFF. Written as DNA, the CDR3 is TGTGCCAGTAGTAATAGGGGGGCAGGGTCCTACAATGAGCAGTTCTTC.

V is TRBV29-1 and J is TRBJ1-1, with TRBD1 identical over 7 bases. Germline V lookup: CDR1 SQVTM, CDR2 ANQGSEA. Trimming at V came to 6 bases and at J to 1 base, leaving 5 bases not matched to a gene. The CDR3 has 13 residues. CDR3 sequence: CSVGQWTNTEAFF. The CDR3 bases are TGCAGCGTGGGACAGTGGACGAACACTGAAGCTTTCTTT.

The J gene is TRBJ1-5, the V gene TRBV24-1; D is perhaps TRBD1 (5 bases). The CDR3 runs to 14 residues. Germline-derived CDR1 and CDR2 are KGHDR and SFDVKD. The V end was cut by 5 bases, the J end by 7 bases, with 14 bases between. The CDR3 is CATSGVGAGQPQHF. The CDR3 DNA reads as TGTGCCACCAGTGGGGTAGGGGCCGGGCAGCCCCAGCATTTT.

The chain employs TRBV7-2 and TRBJ2-7; D might be TRBD2 (6 bases). V shed 5 bases and J shed 3 bases, with 20 bases lying between them. The CDR3 totals 16 residues. The germline CDR1 and CDR2 sequences are SGHTA and FQGNSA. CDR3 in amino acids: CASSPTTGLGNYEQYF. Here the CDR3 DNA reads TGTGCCAGCAGCCCGACAACGGGACTCGGAAACTACGAGCAGTACTTC.

This chain uses TRBV11-2 with TRBJ2-1; a possible D gene is TRBD2 (5 bases). This CDR3 is 15 amino acids long. Germline-derived CDR1 and CDR2 are SGHAT and FQNNGV. Trimming stripped 5 bases from V and 0 bases from J, with 11 bases between. The CDR3 protein is CASSQPGYSYNEQFF. CDR3 sequence (DNA): TGTGCCAGCAGCCAACCGGGATACTCCTACAATGAGCAGTTCTTC.

This sequence joins TRBV5-5 and TRBJ1-2; no reliable D call. V lost 0 bases and J 2 bases, leaving 20 bases between the germline ends. The CDR3 totals 18 residues. CDR1 is SGHKS and CDR2 is YYEKEE in the germline V gene (reference sequence). CDR3 nucleotides: TGTGCCAGCAGCTTGGCCTGGCCAGGCCCACAAGGGAACTATGGCTACACCTTC. The encoded protein is CASSLAWPGPQGNYGYTF.

The gene calls are TRBV19 and TRBJ1-5; the D gene is possibly TRBD1 (6 bases). The CDR3 runs 16 residues. The germline CDR1 and CDR2 sequences are LNHDA and SQIVND (reference sequence). V dropped 7 bases and J dropped 0 bases, with 16 bases sitting between them. CDR3 loop: CASTHSTGFSNQPQHF. CDR3 DNA: TGTGCCAGTACCCATTCAACAGGGTTTAGCAATCAGCCCCAGCATTTT.

This clone was observed a single time. The chain joins TRBV19 to TRBJ2-7, with D possibly TRBD2 on 6 matching bases. Trimming took off 2 bases at V and 4 bases at J, with 15 bases between the two ends. Germline CDR1 reads LNHDA; CDR2 reads SQIVND (reference sequence). This CDR3 is built from 15 residues. This CDR3 reads CASSIRTGVPYEQYF. CDR3 coding DNA: TGTGCCAGTAGTATACGTACGGGAGTTCCTTACGAGCAGTACTTC.

The rearrangement joins TRBV2 to TRBJ1-5; possible D gene TRBD1, 5 bases. The germline V gene encodes CDR1 SNHLY and CDR2 FYNNEI. V was clipped by 5 bases and J by 9 bases, with 8 bases between them. This CDR3 spans 11 amino acids. CDR3 protein: CASSPGGPQHF. For the CDR3, the DNA is TGTGCCAGCAGTCCGGGGGGGCCCCAGCATTTT.

The J gene is TRBJ2-6, the V gene TRBV6-6, with D unclear. This CDR3 is built from 14 residues. The germline gives CDR1 MNHNY, CDR2 SVGAGI (reference sequence). The V gene lost 2 bases and the J gene lost 0 bases, with 2 bases spanning the gap. The CDR3 sequence is CASSYGSGANVLTF. DNA for the CDR3: TGTGCCAGCAGTTACGGCTCTGGGGCCAACGTCCTGACTTTC.

The genes are TRBV2 and TRBJ1-3; 8 bases fit TRBD1. The CDR3 sequence is 17 residues long. The germline CDR1 and CDR2 sequences are SNHLY and FYNNEI. V was clipped by 3 bases and J by 0 bases; unmatched bases: 7. Here the CDR3 reads CASSDAGTGSSGNTIYF. The CDR3 DNA reads TGTGCCAGCAGTGATGCGGGGACAGGTAGCTCTGGAAACACCATATATTTT.